The clone carrying this TCR beta chain was counted a few times. This record belongs to a study of blood T cell repertoires in COVID-19. On the study more broadly: Sources were T cells, B-cell-depleted T cells, or PBMCs; the material itself was cDNA or gDNA.

In the source study's methods: Estimation of nucleated cell counts was performed using reference gene primer amplification. The table came from immunoSEQ multiplex PCR; TCRdb's copy has only in-frame clones and leaves some out. V and J calls and clone size are copied from that table; D and trimming were computed from the DNA. The sample lists about 71,000 clones, more than 80% occurring once. This TCR was recovered from a young man with acute or convalescent COVID-19. The source material was peripheral blood.

CDR3 DNA sequence: TGTGCCACTCAGGCGGGGGCAACTAATGAAAAACTGTTTTTT. Translation gives CATQAGATNEKLFF. V is TRBV15 and J is TRBJ1-4, with a weak D call TRBD1 (5 bases). V was clipped by 9 bases and J by 0 bases, with 11 bases between them. The germline gives CDR1 LNHNV, CDR2 YYDKDF (reference sequence). The CDR3 runs 14 residues.